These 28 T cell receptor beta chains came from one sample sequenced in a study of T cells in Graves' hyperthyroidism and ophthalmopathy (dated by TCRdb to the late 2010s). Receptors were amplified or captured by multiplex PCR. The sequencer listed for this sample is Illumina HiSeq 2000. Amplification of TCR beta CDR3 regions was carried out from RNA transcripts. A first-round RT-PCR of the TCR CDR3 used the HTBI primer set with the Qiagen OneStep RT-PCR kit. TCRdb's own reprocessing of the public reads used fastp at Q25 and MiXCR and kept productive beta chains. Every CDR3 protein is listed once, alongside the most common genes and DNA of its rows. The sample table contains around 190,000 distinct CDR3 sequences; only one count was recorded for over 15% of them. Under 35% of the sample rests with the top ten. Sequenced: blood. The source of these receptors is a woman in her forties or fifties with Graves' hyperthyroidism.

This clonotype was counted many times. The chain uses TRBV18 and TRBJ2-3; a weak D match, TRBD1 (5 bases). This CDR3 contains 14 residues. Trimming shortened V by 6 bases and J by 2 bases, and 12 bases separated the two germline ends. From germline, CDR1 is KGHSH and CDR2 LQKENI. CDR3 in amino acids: CASSPTQVTDTQYF. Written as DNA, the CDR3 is TGTGCCAGCTCCCCTACACAGGTCACAGATACGCAGTATTTT.

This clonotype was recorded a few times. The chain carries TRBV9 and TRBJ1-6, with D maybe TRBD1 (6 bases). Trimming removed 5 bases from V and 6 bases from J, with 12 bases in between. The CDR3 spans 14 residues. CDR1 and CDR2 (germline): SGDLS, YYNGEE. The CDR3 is CASRRGPPNSPLHF. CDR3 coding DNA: TGTGCCAGCAGACGGGGGCCCCCTAATTCACCCCTCCACTTT.

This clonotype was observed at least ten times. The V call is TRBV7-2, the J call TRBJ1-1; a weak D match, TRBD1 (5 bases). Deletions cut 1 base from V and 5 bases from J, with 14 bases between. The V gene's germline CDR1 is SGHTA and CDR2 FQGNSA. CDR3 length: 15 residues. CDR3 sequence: CASSLGSQGGTEAFF. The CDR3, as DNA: TGTGCCAGCAGCTTAGGAAGCCAGGGTGGGACTGAAGCTTTCTTT.

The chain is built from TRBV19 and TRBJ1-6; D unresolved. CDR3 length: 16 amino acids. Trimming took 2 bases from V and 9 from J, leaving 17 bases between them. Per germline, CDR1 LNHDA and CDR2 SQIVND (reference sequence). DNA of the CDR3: TGTGCCAGTAGTATACCGGACCCCGAAGGGTCTTCACCCCTCCACTTT. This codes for CASSIPDPEGSSPLHF.

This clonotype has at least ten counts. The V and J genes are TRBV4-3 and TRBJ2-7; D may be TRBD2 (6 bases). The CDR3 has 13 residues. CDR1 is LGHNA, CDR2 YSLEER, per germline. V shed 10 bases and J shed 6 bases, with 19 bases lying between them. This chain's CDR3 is CATAHQEGSEQYF. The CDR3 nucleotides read TGCGCCACCGCTCATCAGGAGGGTAGCGAGCAGTACTTC.

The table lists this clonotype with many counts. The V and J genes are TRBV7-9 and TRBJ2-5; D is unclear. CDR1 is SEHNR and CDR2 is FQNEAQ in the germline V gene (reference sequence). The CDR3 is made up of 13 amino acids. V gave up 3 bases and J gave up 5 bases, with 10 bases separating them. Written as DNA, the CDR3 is TGTGCCAGCAGCTTCGAAAACCGGGAGACCCAGTACTTC. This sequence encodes CASSFENRETQYF. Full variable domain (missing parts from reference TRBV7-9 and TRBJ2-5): DTGVSQNPRHKITKRGQNVTFRCDPISEHNRLYWYRQTLGQGPEFLTYFQNEAQLEKSRLLSDRFSAERPKGSFSTLEIQRTEQGDSAMYLCASSFENRETQYFGPGTRLLVL.

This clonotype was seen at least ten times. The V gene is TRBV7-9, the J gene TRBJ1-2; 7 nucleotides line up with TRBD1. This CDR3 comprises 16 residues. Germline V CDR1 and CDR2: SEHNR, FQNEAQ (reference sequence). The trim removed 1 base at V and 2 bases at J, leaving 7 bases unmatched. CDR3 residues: CASSLVPSTGNYGYTF. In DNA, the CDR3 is TGTGCCAGCAGCTTAGTTCCCTCGACAGGGAACTATGGCTACACCTTC.

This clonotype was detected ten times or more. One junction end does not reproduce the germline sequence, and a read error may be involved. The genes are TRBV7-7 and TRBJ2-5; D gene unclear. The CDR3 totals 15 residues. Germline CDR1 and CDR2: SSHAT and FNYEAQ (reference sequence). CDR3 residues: CASSWGMNTQETQYF. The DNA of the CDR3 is TGTGCTAGCAGCTGGGGAATGAACACCCAAGAGACCCAGTACTTC.

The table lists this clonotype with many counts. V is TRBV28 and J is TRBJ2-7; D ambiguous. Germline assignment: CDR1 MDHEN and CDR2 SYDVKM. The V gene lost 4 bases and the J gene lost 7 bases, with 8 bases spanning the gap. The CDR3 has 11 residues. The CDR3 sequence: CASSSGGEQYF. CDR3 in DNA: TGTGCCAGCAGTTCGGGTGGAGAGCAGTACTTC.

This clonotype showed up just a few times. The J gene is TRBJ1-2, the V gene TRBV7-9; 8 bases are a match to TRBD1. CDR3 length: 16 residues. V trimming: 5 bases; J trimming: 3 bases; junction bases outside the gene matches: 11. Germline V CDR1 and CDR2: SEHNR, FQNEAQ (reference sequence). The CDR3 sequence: CASSAPRQGADYGYTF. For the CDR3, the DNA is TGTGCCAGCAGCGCACCCCGGCAGGGGGCTGACTATGGCTACACCTTC.

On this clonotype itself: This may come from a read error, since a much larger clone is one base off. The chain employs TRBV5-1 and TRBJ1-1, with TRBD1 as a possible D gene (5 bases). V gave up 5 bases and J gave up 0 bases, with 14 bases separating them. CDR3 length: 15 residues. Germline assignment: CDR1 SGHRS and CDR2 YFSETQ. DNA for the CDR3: TGCGCCAGCAGGGCAACGACAGCCATGAACACTGAAGCTTTCTTT. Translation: CASRATTAMNTEAFF.

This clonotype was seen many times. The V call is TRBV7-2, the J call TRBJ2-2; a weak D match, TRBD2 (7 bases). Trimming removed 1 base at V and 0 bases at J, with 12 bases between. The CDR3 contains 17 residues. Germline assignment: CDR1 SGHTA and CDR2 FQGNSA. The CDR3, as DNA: TGTGCCAGCAGCTTAGACGGGGGGCTACCGAACACCGGGGAGCTGTTTTTT. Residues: CASSLDGGLPNTGELFF. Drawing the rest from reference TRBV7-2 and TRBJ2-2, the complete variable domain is GAGVSQSPSNKVTEKGKDVELRCDPISGHTALYWYRQSLGQGLEFLIYFQGNSAPDKSGLPSDRFSAERTGGSVSTLTIQRTQQEDSAVYLCASSLDGGLPNTGELFFGEGSRLTVL.

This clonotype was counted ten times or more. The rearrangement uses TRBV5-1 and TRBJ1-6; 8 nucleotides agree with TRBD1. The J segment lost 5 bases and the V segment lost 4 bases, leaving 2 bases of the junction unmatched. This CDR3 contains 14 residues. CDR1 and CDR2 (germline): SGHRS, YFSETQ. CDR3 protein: CASSRDRNNSPLHF. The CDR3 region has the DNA TGCGCCAGCAGCCGGGACAGGAATAATTCACCCCTCCACTTT.

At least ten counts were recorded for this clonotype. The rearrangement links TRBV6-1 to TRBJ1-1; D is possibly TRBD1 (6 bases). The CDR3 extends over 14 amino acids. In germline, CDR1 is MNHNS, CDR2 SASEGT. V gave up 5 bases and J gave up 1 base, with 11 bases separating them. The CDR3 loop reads CASSFLQGNTEAFF. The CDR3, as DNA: TGTGCCAGCAGTTTCCTACAGGGGAACACTGAAGCTTTCTTT.

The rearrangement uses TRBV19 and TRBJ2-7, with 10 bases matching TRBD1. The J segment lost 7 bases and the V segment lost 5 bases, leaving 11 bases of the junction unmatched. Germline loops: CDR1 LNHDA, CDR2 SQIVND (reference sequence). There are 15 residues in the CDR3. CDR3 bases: TGTGCCAGTAGTCCTACCGGACAGGGGGGATGGGAGCAGTACTTC. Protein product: CASSPTGQGGWEQYF.

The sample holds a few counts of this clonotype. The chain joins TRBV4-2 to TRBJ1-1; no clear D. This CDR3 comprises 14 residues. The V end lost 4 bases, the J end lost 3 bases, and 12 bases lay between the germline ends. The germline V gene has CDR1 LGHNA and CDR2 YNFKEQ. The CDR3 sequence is CASSPRERDTEAFF. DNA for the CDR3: TGTGCCAGCAGCCCTCGAGAAAGGGACACTGAAGCTTTCTTT.

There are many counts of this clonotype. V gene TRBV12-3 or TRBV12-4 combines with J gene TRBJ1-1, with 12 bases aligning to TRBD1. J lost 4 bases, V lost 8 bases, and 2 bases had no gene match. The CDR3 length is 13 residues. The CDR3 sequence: CASGDRGLTEAFF. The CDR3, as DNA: TGTGCCAGCGGGGACAGGGGGCTCACTGAAGCTTTCTTT.

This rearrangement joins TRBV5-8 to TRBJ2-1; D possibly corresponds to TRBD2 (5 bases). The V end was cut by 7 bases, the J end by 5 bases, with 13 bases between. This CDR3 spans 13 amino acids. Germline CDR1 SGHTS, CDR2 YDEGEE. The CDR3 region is CASLIRENNEQFF. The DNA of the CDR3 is TGTGCCAGCCTGATAAGGGAGAACAATGAGCAGTTCTTC.

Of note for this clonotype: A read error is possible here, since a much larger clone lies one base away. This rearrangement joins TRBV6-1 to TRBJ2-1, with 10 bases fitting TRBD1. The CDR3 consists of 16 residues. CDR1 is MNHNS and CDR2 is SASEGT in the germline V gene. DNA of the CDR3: TGTGCCTGCAGGGCCGCCGGGACAGGGGCCGCCAATGAGCAGTTCTTC. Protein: CACRAAGTGAANEQFF.

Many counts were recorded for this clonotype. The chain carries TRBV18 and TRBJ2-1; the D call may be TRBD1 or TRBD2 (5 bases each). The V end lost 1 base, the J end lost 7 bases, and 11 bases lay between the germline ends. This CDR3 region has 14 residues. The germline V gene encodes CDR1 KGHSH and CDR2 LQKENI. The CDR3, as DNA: TGTGCCAGCTCACCACAGGGGACCGCTAATGAGCAGTTCTTC. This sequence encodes CASSPQGTANEQFF.

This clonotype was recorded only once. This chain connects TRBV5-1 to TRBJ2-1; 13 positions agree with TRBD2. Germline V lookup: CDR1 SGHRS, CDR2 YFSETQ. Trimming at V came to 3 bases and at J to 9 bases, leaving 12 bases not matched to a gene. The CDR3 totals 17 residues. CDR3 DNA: TGCGCCAGCAGCTCGGGACTAGCGGGATCTCTTTTGAGTGAGCAGTTCTTC. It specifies CASSSGLAGSLLSEQFF.

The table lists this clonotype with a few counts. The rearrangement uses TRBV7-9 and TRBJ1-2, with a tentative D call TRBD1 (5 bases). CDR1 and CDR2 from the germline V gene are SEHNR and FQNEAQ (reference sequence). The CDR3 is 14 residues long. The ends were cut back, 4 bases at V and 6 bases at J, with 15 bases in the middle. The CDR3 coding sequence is TGTGCCAGCAGCTATGGACACGCAGGCGATGGCTACACCTTC. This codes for CASSYGHAGDGYTF. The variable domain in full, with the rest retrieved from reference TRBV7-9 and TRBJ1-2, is DTGVSQNPRHKITKRGQNVTFRCDPISEHNRLYWYRQTLGQGPEFLTYFQNEAQLEKSRLLSDRFSAERPKGSFSTLEIQRTEQGDSAMYLCASSYGHAGDGYTFGSGTRLTVV.

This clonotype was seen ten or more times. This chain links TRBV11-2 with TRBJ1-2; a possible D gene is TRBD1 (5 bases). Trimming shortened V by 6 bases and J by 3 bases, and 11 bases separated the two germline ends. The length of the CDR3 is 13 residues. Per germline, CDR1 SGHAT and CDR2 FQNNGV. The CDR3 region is CASRTLGDYGYTF. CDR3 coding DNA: TGTGCCAGCAGGACCCTAGGGGACTATGGCTACACCTTC.

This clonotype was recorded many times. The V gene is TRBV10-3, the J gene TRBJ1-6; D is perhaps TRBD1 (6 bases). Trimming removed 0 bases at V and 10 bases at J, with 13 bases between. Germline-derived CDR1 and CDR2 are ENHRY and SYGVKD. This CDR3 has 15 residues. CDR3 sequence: CAISESGGGQSPLHF. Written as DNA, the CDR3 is TGTGCCATCAGTGAGTCTGGAGGGGGGCAGTCACCCCTCCACTTT.

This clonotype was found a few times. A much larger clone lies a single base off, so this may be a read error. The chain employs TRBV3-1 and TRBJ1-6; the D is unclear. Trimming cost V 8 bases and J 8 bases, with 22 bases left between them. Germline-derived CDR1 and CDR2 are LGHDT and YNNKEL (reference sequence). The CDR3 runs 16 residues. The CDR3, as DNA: TGTGCCAGCGGCTTAAGCCCCCCAGGTTTCGATTCACCCCTCCACTTT. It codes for CASGLSPPGFDSPLHF.

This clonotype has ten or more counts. For the CDR3, the DNA is TGTGCCAGCAGCTTGATGGGCGACCAGCCCCAGCATTTT. It codes for CASSLMGDQPQHF. This chain connects TRBV5-6 to TRBJ1-5; D remains ambiguous. V lost 1 base and J lost 7, with 9 bases in between. The germline V gene encodes CDR1 SGHDT and CDR2 YYEEEE. This CDR3 comprises 13 residues.

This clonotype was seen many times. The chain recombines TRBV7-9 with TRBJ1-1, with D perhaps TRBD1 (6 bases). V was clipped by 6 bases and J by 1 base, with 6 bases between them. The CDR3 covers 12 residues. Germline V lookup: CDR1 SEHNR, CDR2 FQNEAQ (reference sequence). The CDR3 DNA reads TGTGCCAGCAGAGGGGGGAACACTGAAGCTTTCTTT. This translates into CASRGGNTEAFF. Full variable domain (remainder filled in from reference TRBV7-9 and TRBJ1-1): DTGVSQNPRHKITKRGQNVTFRCDPISEHNRLYWYRQTLGQGPEFLTYFQNEAQLEKSRLLSDRFSAERPKGSFSTLEIQRTEQGDSAMYLCASRGGNTEAFFGQGTRLTVV.

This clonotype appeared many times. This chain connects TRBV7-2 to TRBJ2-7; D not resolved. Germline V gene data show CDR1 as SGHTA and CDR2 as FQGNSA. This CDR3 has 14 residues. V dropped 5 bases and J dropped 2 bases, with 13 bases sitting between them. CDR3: CASSILALPYEQYF. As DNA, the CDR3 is TGTGCCAGCAGCATACTGGCCTTACCCTACGAGCAGTACTTC.